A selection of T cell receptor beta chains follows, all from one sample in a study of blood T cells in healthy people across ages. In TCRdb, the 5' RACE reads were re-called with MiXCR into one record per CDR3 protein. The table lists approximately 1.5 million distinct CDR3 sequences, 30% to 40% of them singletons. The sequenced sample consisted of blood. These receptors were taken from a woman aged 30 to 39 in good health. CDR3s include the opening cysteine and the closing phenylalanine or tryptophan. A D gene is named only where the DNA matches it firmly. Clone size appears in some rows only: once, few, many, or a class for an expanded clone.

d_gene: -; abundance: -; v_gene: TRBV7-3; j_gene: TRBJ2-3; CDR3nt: TGTGCCAGCAGCCTGGGCGGACGGGGTTTGCGAGATACGCAGTATTTT; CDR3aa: CASSLGGRGLRDTQYF
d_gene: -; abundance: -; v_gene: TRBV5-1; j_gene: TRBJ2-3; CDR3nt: TGCGCCAGCTCCCGGACTGGGATCGACACAGATACGCAGTATTTT; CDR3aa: CASSRTGIDTDTQYF
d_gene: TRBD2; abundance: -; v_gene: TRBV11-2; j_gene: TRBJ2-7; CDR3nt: TGTGCCAGCAGCCTAAGGGGTAAGGGGAGCGGGAGAGTCTCCTACGAGCAGTACTTC; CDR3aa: CASSLRGKGSGRVSYEQYF
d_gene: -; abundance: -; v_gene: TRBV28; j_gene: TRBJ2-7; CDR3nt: TGTGCCAGCAGTCACCAGGGAATTATTGAGCAGTACTTC; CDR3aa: CASSHQGIIEQYF
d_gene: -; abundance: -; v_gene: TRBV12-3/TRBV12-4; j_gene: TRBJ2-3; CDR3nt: TGTGCCAGCAGTTTTTGGGGACCGAACACAGATACGCAGTATTTT; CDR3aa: CASSFWGPNTDTQYF
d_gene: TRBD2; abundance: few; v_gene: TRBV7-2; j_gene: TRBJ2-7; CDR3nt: TGTGCCAGCAGCTTAGCGGGAGGGCCTCTGAAGTACTTC; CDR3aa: CASSLAGGPLKYF
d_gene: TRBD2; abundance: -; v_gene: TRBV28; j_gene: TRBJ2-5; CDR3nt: TGTGCCAGCAGTCGTCCCCTGGGGGGAGGGCCCGGGGAGCAGTACTTC; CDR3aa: CASSRPLGGGPGEQYF
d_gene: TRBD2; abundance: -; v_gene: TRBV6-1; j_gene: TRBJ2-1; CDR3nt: TGTGCCAGCAGTGAAGCGGGCGGGAGGGGTGAGCAGTTCTTC; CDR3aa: CASSEAGGRGEQFF
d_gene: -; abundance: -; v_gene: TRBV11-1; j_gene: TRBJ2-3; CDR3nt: TGTGCCAGCAGCACTATTAGGAGCACAGATACGCAGTATTTT; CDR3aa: CASSTIRSTDTQYF
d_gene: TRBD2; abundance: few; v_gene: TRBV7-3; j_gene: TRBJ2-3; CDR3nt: TGTGCCAGCAGCCAACTAGCGGGAGTTACAGATACGCAGTATTTT; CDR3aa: CASSQLAGVTDTQYF
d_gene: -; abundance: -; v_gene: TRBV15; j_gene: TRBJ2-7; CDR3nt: TGTGCCACCAGCTCCCGACAGGTAGAGTCCTACGAGCAGTACTTC; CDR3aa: CATSSRQVESYEQYF
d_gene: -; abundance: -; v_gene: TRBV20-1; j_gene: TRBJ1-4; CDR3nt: TGCAGTGCCCCAAACGGAGGTTACGAAAAACTGTTTTTT; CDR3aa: CSAPNGGYEKLFF
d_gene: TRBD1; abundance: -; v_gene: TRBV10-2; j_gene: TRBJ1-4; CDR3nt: TGCGCCAGCAGTGAGATGACAGGGGGAGGAGAAAAACTGTTTTTT; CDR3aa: CASSEMTGGGEKLFF
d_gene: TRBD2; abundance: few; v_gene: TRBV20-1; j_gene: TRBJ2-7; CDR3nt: TGCAGTGCTAGAGATGGGGCGGGGGGGGACGAGCAGTACTTC; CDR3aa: CSARDGAGGDEQYF
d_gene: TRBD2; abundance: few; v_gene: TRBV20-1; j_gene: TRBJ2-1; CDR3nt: TGCAGTGTAAGGCGGGAGGGTACCTACAATGAGCAGTTCTTC; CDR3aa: CSVRREGTYNEQFF
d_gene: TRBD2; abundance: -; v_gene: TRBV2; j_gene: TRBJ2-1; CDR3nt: TGTGCCAGCAGTGAAGCGCTAAGCGGGAGTGACCCCAATGGGCAGTTCTTC; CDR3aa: CASSEALSGSDPNGQFF
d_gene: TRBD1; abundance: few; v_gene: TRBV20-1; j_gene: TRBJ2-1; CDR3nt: TGCAGTGCACAAGCCGGGACAGGGGTTAGCAATGAGCAGTTCTTC; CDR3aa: CSAQAGTGVSNEQFF
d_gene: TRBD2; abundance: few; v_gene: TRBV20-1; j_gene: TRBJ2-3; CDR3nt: TGCAGTGCTACCTGGGAGGGTGACCCAGATACGCAGTATTTT; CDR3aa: CSATWEGDPDTQYF
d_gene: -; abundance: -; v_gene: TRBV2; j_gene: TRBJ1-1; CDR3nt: TGTGCCAGCGGCGTCCGGGACGACACTGAAGCTTTCTTT; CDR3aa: CASGVRDDTEAFF
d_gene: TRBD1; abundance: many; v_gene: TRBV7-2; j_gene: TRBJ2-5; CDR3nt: TGTGCCAGCAGCAGACAGGGCGGAAAGACCCAGTACTTC; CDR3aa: CASSRQGGKTQYF
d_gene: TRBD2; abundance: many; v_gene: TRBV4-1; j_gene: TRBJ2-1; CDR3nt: TGCGCCAGCAGCCAAACTAGCGGGGGATACAATGAGCAGTTCTTC; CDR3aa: CASSQTSGGYNEQFF
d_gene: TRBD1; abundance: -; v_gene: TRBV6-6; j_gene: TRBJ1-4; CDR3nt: TGTGCCAGCAGGAGGGACAGTAATGAAAAACTGTTTTTT; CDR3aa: CASRRDSNEKLFF
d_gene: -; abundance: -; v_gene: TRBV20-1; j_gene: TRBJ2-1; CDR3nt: TGCAGTGCTATTTTTCCGGGACTCCTCTACGAGCAGTTCTTC; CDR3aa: CSAIFPGLLYEQFF
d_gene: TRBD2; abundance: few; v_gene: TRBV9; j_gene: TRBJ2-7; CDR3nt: TGTGCCAGCAGCGTTATCCCGGGGACTAGCTACGAGCAGTACTTC; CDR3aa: CASSVIPGTSYEQYF
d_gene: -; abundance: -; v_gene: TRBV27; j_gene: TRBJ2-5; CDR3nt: TGTGCCAGCAGTTCATTAGGACAGTGGGAGACCCAGTACTTC; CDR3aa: CASSSLGQWETQYF